This T cell receptor (beta chain) was sequenced during a study of cytomegalovirus exposure and HLA in healthy donors. Study outcomes and limitations: A link between a missense DCLRE1C variant and TCR beta V- and J-gene trimming emerged from a later analysis. Among TCR sequences, most were rare, though some public TCRs appeared in many donors. From TCR beta sequences, most subjects' HLA-A and HLA-B alleles were reportedly predicted accurately.

The PCR was carried out with 60 Vbeta primers and 13 Jbeta primers. TCRdb's table, derived via immunoSEQ multiplex PCR, lists solely in-frame clones and lacks some. The sample lists 100,000 or so clones, around three quarters occurring once. With 5 bases clipped from V and 4 bases from J, the junction kept 11 bases outside the gene matches. Germline CDR1 reads LNHDA; CDR2 reads SQIVND (reference sequence). The CDR3 consists of 16 residues. In regard to this clone: No antigen is known for it.

V usage is TRBV19 and J usage is TRBJ2-7; 10 bases agree with TRBD1. This TCR was sampled from a man aged 35 to 55 in good health and CMV-seropositive. Specimen: PBMCs. CDR3 DNA: TGTGCCAGTAGTGTCGACGGGACAGGGGCTCCGTACGAGCAGTACTTC. It encodes CASSVDGTGAPYEQYF.